The 8 T cell receptor beta chains below were found in one sample sequenced in a study. TCRdb re-called the 5' RACE reads through MiXCR, storing one row per CDR3 protein. The sample contains 45,000 to 55,000 distinct CDR3 sequences, over 20% of which appear only once. Sequencing was performed on tumor-infiltrating naive CD4+ T cells sorted from the breast tumor. Indicated subset: naive CD4+ T cells, CD4+CD45RA+CD25-. These receptors all stem from a female donor with breast cancer.

Worth noting for this clonotype: A junction boundary mismatches the germline segment, possibly from a read error. The J gene is TRBJ1-6, the V gene TRBV20-1; D may be TRBD1 (5 bases). The CDR3 spans 16 residues. Per the germline V gene, CDR1 is DFQATT and CDR2 is SNEGSKA (reference sequence). CDR3 sequence reads: CSASRWLGQDNSPPHF. DNA of the CDR3: TGCAGTGCTAGTAGGTGGTTGGGGCAGGATAATTCACCCCCCCATTTT.

About this clonotype itself: The junction departs from germline at one end; a sequencing error may be responsible. The chain links TRBV5-1 to TRBJ2-5, with no clear D. Germline CDR1 SGHRS, CDR2 YFSETQ. The CDR3 is 14 amino acids. In DNA form, the CDR3 reads TGCGCCAGCAGCTTGGCAACATTTTCGGTGACCCTGTACTTC. It translates to CASSLATFSVTLYF.

DNA of the CDR3: TGTGCCTGGACGCCCCGTGGGCAGGAGGGTGCCGGGCGGACCCAGTACTTC. Amino acids: CAWTPRGQEGAGRTQYF. The V and J genes are TRBV30 and TRBJ2-5; the D gene is possibly TRBD2 (6 bases). V was cut by 4 bases and J by 7 bases, with 28 bases left in between. The CDR3 is 17 amino acids. Germline V gene sequence: CDR1 GTSNPN, CDR2 SVGIG (reference sequence).

This rearrangement joins TRBV25-1 to TRBJ1-4; 9 positions agree with TRBD1. This CDR3 has 15 amino acids. Germline V CDR1 and CDR2: MGHDK, SYGVNS. The ends lost 1 base at V and 5 bases at J; junction bases unmatched: 2. The CDR3 region has the DNA TGTGCCAGCAGTGAATCTACAGGGGGCAATGAAAAACTGTTTTTT. The encoded protein is CASSESTGGNEKLFF.

V is TRBV6-5 and J is TRBJ2-1; D may match TRBD1 or TRBD2 (5 bases each). V lost 3 bases to trimming and J lost 10 bases, with 19 bases between them. CDR1 is MNHEY, CDR2 SVGAGI, per germline. The CDR3 has 15 residues. In nucleotides, the CDR3 is TGTGCCAGCAGTTATAGAGACGGGGACGTCAAAGAGCAGTTCTTC. Protein: CASSYRDGDVKEQFF.

The gene calls are TRBV28 and TRBJ2-7, with a weak D call TRBD2 (5 bases). The CDR3 has 16 amino acids. The germline V gene encodes CDR1 MDHEN and CDR2 SYDVKM. Trimming cost V 7 bases and J 2 bases, with 21 bases left between them. This CDR3 is CASTPARVRGTYEQYF. The CDR3 DNA sequence: TGTGCCAGCACCCCCGCCAGAGTACGGGGTACCTACGAGCAGTACTTC.

This clonotype was detected only a few times. The rearrangement joins TRBV14 to TRBJ1-2; D not certain. The ends were cut back, 4 bases at V and 1 base at J, with 7 bases in the middle. The CDR3 totals 13 residues. CDR1 is SGHDN and CDR2 is FVKESK in the germline V gene. The CDR3 DNA sequence: TGTGCCAGCAGCCGCGAGATTAACTATGGCTACACCTTC. The encoded protein is CASSREINYGYTF.

V and J are TRBV12-3 or TRBV12-4 and TRBJ2-2; no clear D. There are 13 residues in the CDR3. V was clipped by 8 bases and J by 1 base, with 8 bases between them. The chain's CDR3 is CASFKVNTGELFF. The CDR3 DNA sequence: TGTGCCAGCTTCAAAGTGAACACCGGGGAGCTGTTTTTT.